The 27 T cell receptor beta chains in this list originate from one sample, sequenced in a study of OX40 agonist ivuxolimab in advanced cancers. The method was immunoSEQ multiplex PCR; TCRdb's version includes in-frame clones alone and lacks a portion of them. Of approximately 89,000 clones listed, about 90% are singletons. This sample comprised CD4+ or CD8+ T cells sorted from blood, obtained in a trial of the OX40 agonist ivuxolimab. The receptors come from an adult with an advanced solid tumor such as melanoma, head and neck, liver or kidney cancer.

The rearrangement links TRBV7-9 to TRBJ2-1; D gene ambiguous. CDR1 and CDR2 (germline): SEHNR, FQNEAQ (reference sequence). There are 14 residues in the CDR3. Between the trimmed V and J ends, which lost 4 bases and 9 bases, there was a span of 16 bases. The CDR3, as DNA: TGTGCCAGCAGCTCGGGTTCTTTCTCCCGTGAGCAGTTCTTC. It is translated as CASSSGSFSREQFF.

CDR3 coding DNA: TGTGCCAGCAGGGATGGGGGGCGCCCCTACGAGCAGTACTTC. Residues: CASRDGGRPYEQYF. The genes are TRBV7-2 and TRBJ2-7; D possibly matches TRBD1 or TRBD2 (6 bases each). Germline lookup yields CDR1 SGHTA and CDR2 FQGNSA. The V gene lost 6 bases and the J gene lost 2 bases, with 14 bases spanning the gap. The CDR3 runs 14 residues.

V is TRBV19 and J is TRBJ1-3, with 10 bases identical to TRBD1. Germline CDR1 reads LNHDA; CDR2 reads SQIVND (reference sequence). V trimming: 8 bases; J trimming: 3 bases; junction bases outside the gene matches: 7. CDR3 size: 15 residues. The CDR3 nucleotides read TGTGCCAGTGGTAACCGGGACAGGGGTGGAAACACCATATATTTT. Translation gives CASGNRDRGGNTIYF.

The V gene is TRBV11-2, the J gene TRBJ2-2; unclear D gene. The germline V and J ends were trimmed by 5 bases and 10 bases, with 20 bases remaining between them. Germline values: CDR1 SGHAT, CDR2 FQNNGV. The CDR3 runs 15 residues. CDR3 sequence reads: CASSPRPLRPPELFF. The DNA for the CDR3 is TGTGCCAGCAGCCCTCGCCCCTTACGCCCTCCGGAGCTGTTTTTT. Combining the CDR3 with reference TRBV11-2 and TRBJ2-2 gives the whole variable domain EAGVAQSPRYKIIEKRQSVAFWCNPISGHATLYWYQQILGQGPKLLIQFQNNGVVDDSQLPKDRFSAERLKGVDSTLKIQPAKLEDSAVYLCASSPRPLRPPELFFGEGSRLTVL.

The chain has TRBV30 and TRBJ2-3, with D possibly matching TRBD1 (7 bases). The CDR3 is made up of 13 amino acids. V dropped 7 bases and J dropped 2 bases, with 13 bases sitting between them. Per germline, CDR1 GTSNPN and CDR2 SVGIG (reference sequence). CDR3 sequence reads: CAFSGGPTDTQYF. The CDR3 DNA reads TGTGCCTTCTCAGGGGGGCCCACAGATACGCAGTATTTT.

In this sample, this clone turned up once. The chain has TRBV7-2 and TRBJ2-4, with D perhaps matching TRBD1 or TRBD2 (5 bases each). The germline V and J ends were trimmed by 5 bases and 9 bases, with 14 bases remaining between them. In germline, CDR1 is SGHTA, CDR2 FQGNSA. The CDR3 is 13 residues long. The CDR3 DNA follows: TGTGCCAGCAGCAAACCGACTGGGGGCATTCAGTACTTC. As protein: CASSKPTGGIQYF.

J is TRBJ1-2 and V is TRBV25-1; unclear D gene. Trimming took off 1 base at V and 8 bases at J, with 17 bases between the two ends. This CDR3 is built from 15 residues. Per the germline V gene, CDR1 is MGHDK and CDR2 is SYGVNS. The chain's CDR3 is CASSESSGVVGGYTF. For the CDR3, the DNA is TGTGCCAGCAGTGAATCCTCGGGCGTCGTCGGCGGCTACACCTTC.

This clone turned up a few times. This sequence joins TRBV27 and TRBJ2-7; TRBD1 might be the D (6 bases). CDR3 length: 13 amino acids. The germline V and J ends were trimmed by 8 bases and 3 bases, with 14 bases remaining between them. Germline CDR1 and CDR2: MNHEY and SMNVEV (reference sequence). The CDR3 region is CASGRQAVYEQYF. CDR3 sequence (DNA): TGTGCCAGCGGGCGACAGGCCGTCTACGAGCAGTACTTC.

This chain uses TRBV7-2 with TRBJ2-5, with 7 positions matching TRBD1. V shed 2 bases, J shed 5 bases, and the junction held 14 bases outside the gene matches. This CDR3 region has 17 residues. Germline CDR1 and CDR2: SGHTA and FQGNSA. Written as DNA, the CDR3 is TGTGCCAGCAGCTTACGGGTAGGGGGCGGAAGGAGCGAGACCCAGTACTTC. Protein sequence: CASSLRVGGGRSETQYF.

This chain uses TRBV29-1 with TRBJ1-2; no reliable D call. The CDR3 spans 11 residues. In germline, CDR1 is SQVTM, CDR2 ANQGSEA. The V and J ends lost 4 bases and 6 bases respectively, with 9 bases between them. The CDR3 loop reads CSVGAAHGYTF. The CDR3 DNA reads as TGCAGCGTTGGGGCCGCCCATGGCTACACCTTC.

There are a few counts of this clone. J is TRBJ2-7 and V is TRBV10-3; D is ambiguous. This CDR3 has 13 amino acids. Germline loops: CDR1 ENHRY, CDR2 SYGVKD. With 4 bases removed from V and 3 bases from J, the gap between germline ends came to 10 bases. The CDR3 loop is CAISGRLVYEQYF. The CDR3 DNA is TGTGCCATCAGTGGGAGATTAGTCTACGAGCAGTACTTC.

The V call is TRBV11-2, the J call TRBJ2-3, with 8 nucleotides matching TRBD1. The length of the CDR3 is 15 residues. Germline loops: CDR1 SGHAT, CDR2 FQNNGV. V gave up 7 bases and J gave up 4 bases; unmatched junction bases: 10. Here the CDR3 reads CASNQAGGRADTQYF. In DNA, the CDR3 is TGTGCCAGCAACCAAGCAGGGGGCAGGGCAGATACGCAGTATTTT. Variable domain in full (rest from reference TRBV11-2 and TRBJ2-3): EAGVAQSPRYKIIEKRQSVAFWCNPISGHATLYWYQQILGQGPKLLIQFQNNGVVDDSQLPKDRFSAERLKGVDSTLKIQPAKLEDSAVYLCASNQAGGRADTQYFGPGTRLTVL.

The gene calls are TRBV27 and TRBJ1-2; 9 bases are a match to TRBD1. CDR1 MNHEY and CDR2 SMNVEV come from the germline V gene (reference sequence). The V and J ends lost 5 bases and 2 bases, in that order; junction bases with no gene match: 18. The CDR3 has 19 residues. CDR3 in DNA: TGTGCCAGCAGTCGCACAATGGGACAGGGTTGGTTTGGGAACTATGGCTACACCTTC. Translation gives CASSRTMGQGWFGNYGYTF.

This rearrangement joins TRBV7-2 to TRBJ2-5; D may be TRBD2 (5 bases). The germline V and J ends were trimmed by 1 base and 5 bases, with 23 bases remaining between them. This CDR3 contains 18 residues. CDR1 is SGHTA, CDR2 FQGNSA, per germline. The CDR3 reads CASSLGAVYSELHETQYF. In DNA, the CDR3 is TGTGCCAGCAGCTTAGGAGCGGTTTATTCAGAACTTCATGAGACCCAGTACTTC.

This sequence joins TRBV21-1 and TRBJ2-3; the table gives TRBD2 as D, unverified against the DNA. TRBV21-1 is reported as a pseudogene. The CDR3 covers 20 residues. The DNA of the CDR3 is TGTGCCAGCAGCAAGGATATCGGGACTAGCGGGAATGGTCGGACAGATACGCAGTATTTT. Amino acid sequence: CASSKDIGTSGNGRTDTQYF.

The rearrangement links TRBV7-2 to TRBJ2-7, with 13 nucleotides matching TRBD2. Germline-derived CDR1 and CDR2 are SGHTA and FQGNSA. The J segment lost 5 bases and the V segment lost 0 bases, leaving 7 bases of the junction unmatched. The length of the CDR3 is 17 residues. In DNA form, the CDR3 reads TGTGCCAGCAGCTTAGCCTGGACTAGCGGGAGTCTCAACGAGCAGTACTTC. Its translation is CASSLAWTSGSLNEQYF. Looking up the rest from reference TRBV7-2 and TRBJ2-7 gives the full variable domain: GAGVSQSPSNKVTEKGKDVELRCDPISGHTALYWYRQSLGQGLEFLIYFQGNSAPDKSGLPSDRFSAERTGGSVSTLTIQRTQQEDSAVYLCASSLAWTSGSLNEQYFGPGTRLTVT.

V and J are TRBV7-3 and TRBJ2-2, with D perhaps TRBD2 (6 bases). Germline loops: CDR1 SGHTA, CDR2 FQGTGA. This CDR3 comprises 14 residues. V gave up 6 bases and J gave up 5 bases, with 13 bases separating them. CDR3 protein: CASRRNGGTGELFF. The DNA of the CDR3 is TGTGCCAGCAGACGGAACGGAGGGACCGGGGAGCTGTTTTTT.

This clone was observed a few times. This chain connects TRBV6-6 to TRBJ2-1; 7 bases agree with TRBD1. CDR1 is MNHNY and CDR2 is SVGAGI in the germline V gene (reference sequence). V shed 5 bases, J shed 5 bases, and the junction held 9 bases outside the gene matches. The CDR3 has 15 residues. The CDR3 DNA is TGTGCCAGCAGTGATACCGGGACAGACAACAATGAGCAGTTCTTC. Translated, it gives CASSDTGTDNNEQFF.

The chain combines TRBV7-9 with TRBJ2-5; perhaps TRBD1 as D (6 bases). V was pared by 2 bases and J by 1 base, with 8 bases between. This CDR3 is 14 amino acids long. From germline, CDR1 is SEHNR and CDR2 FQNEAQ (reference sequence). This CDR3 reads CASSLRTAQETQYF. CDR3 nucleotides: TGTGCCAGCAGCTTACGGACAGCCCAAGAGACCCAGTACTTC.

DNA for the CDR3: TGTGCCAGCAGTCTTAGACAGGGTAGCAATCAGCCCCAGCATTTT. Protein sequence: CASSLRQGSNQPQHF. The rearrangement joins TRBV28 to TRBJ1-5; 7 bases match TRBD1. Unmatched junction bases numbered 4, after V lost 5 bases and J lost 0 bases. Germline V gene lookup returns CDR1 MDHEN and CDR2 SYDVKM. The CDR3 runs 15 residues.

V gene TRBV22-1 combines with J gene TRBJ2-7; the D call in the table, TRBD1, was not verified against the DNA. TRBV22-1 is labeled a pseudogene. CDR3 length equals 15 residues. CDR3 residues: CPGSAWGQSSYEQYF. The CDR3 DNA reads as TGTCCTGGGAGCGCATGGGGACAGAGCTCCTACGAGCAGTACTTC.

The chain couples TRBV27 to TRBJ1-5; no definite D call. This CDR3 comprises 13 residues. Germline loops: CDR1 MNHEY, CDR2 SMNVEV (reference sequence). The ends were cut back, 4 bases at V and 9 bases at J, with 13 bases in the middle. CDR3 loop: CASSSGSLRPQHF. CDR3 coding DNA: TGTGCCAGCAGTTCGGGCAGCCTCAGGCCCCAGCATTTT.

The chain couples TRBV5-4 to TRBJ2-7, with TRBD1 matching over 10 bases. The CDR3 totals 15 residues. V trimming: 4 bases; J trimming: 4 bases; junction bases outside the gene matches: 8. Looked up from germline, CDR1 is SGHNT and CDR2 is YYREEE (reference sequence). The CDR3 reads CASSPEGTGVYEQYF. The CDR3, as DNA: TGTGCCAGCAGCCCGGAAGGGACAGGGGTGTACGAGCAGTACTTC. Supplemented by reference TRBV5-4 and TRBJ2-7, the full variable domain reads ETGVTQSPTHLIKTRGQQVTLRCSSQSGHNTVSWYQQALGQGPQFIFQYYREEENGRGNFPPRFSGLQFPNYSSELNVNALELDDSALYLCASSPEGTGVYEQYFGPGTRLTVT.

This chain's CDR3 is CASSLVFSGANVLTF. DNA of the CDR3: TGTGCCAGCAGCTTGGTCTTCTCTGGGGCCAACGTCCTGACTTTC. The chain employs TRBV7-2 and TRBJ2-6; D is ambiguous. Germline values: CDR1 SGHTA, CDR2 FQGNSA. This CDR3 has 15 amino acids. Trimming took 3 bases from V and 0 from J, leaving 6 bases between them.

This rearrangement joins TRBV6-1 to TRBJ1-2, with D unclear. The CDR3 consists of 15 residues. The germline V gene encodes CDR1 MNHNS and CDR2 SASEGT. Trimming took 0 bases from V and 2 from J, leaving 10 bases between them. In DNA form, the CDR3 reads TGTGCCAGCAGTGAAGCCGTCGGCGGCAACTATGGCTACACCTTC. It is translated as CASSEAVGGNYGYTF.

The chain uses TRBV7-2 and TRBJ2-1, with 8 bases that match TRBD2. Per germline, CDR1 SGHTA and CDR2 FQGNSA. The length of the CDR3 is 15 residues. The J segment lost 10 bases and the V segment lost 1 base, leaving 9 bases of the junction unmatched. Written as DNA, the CDR3 is TGTGCCAGCAGCTTAGGTAGGGGGACTAGGGGCGAGCAGTTCTTC. Its translation: CASSLGRGTRGEQFF.

This clone was picked up a small number of times. The chain combines TRBV2 with TRBJ2-7; D gene unclear. Trimming cost V 2 bases and J 5 bases, with 13 bases left between them. The CDR3 covers 14 residues. CDR1 is SNHLY, CDR2 FYNNEI, per germline. CDR3 bases: TGTGCCAGCAGTGAAATCGTCCTGGGTAACGAGCAGTACTTC. Its translation is CASSEIVLGNEQYF.